This TCR beta chain was profiled in a study of T-cell memory formation after mild COVID-19. As for the study in general: Clusters were largely donor specific.

Points on this clonotype: What it recognizes is unknown.

General study points: Within pre-infection memory, some responding clones were found, suggesting cross-reactive memory joined. Mainly CM and EM harbored the contracting CD4+ clones; mainly EMRA harbored the CD8+ ones.

From the 5' RACE reads, TCRdb called clonotypes with MiXCR, one entry per CDR3 protein. The sample comprises about 360,000 distinct CDR3 sequences, 14% of which are singletons, and around a fifth rests with the top ten. Germline lookup yields CDR1 SGHTA and CDR2 FQGNSA. V dropped 1 base and J dropped 5 bases, with 15 bases sitting between them. CDR3 length: 16 residues. Sequencing used PBMCs or a T cell subset sorted from them (not recorded which). V gene TRBV7-2 combines with J gene TRBJ2-1; TRBD1 might be the D (5 bases). This clonotype originated in a young man who had mild COVID-19 (a few samples of this study predate the infection). Cell type and time point are not known. The CDR3 coding sequence is TGTGCCAGCAGCTTAGTTTGGGGCCCTGGGAACAATGAGCAGTTCTTC. Translation: CASSLVWGPGNNEQFF.